This T cell receptor (beta chain) was retrieved from a study of T cell responses to AZD1222 COVID-19 vaccine. General study results and limits: Among AZD1222 vaccinees, only five to seven were seropositive at baseline. Breadth and depth of Spike-specific TCRs rose after two AZD1222 doses. Scientists sampled the repertoires only once the peak T cell response had passed. Clonal diversity may have been underestimated in mostly white British donors.

The CDR3 is 15 residues long. Germline-derived CDR1 and CDR2 are LNHDA and SQIVND (reference sequence). The V and J ends lost 2 bases and 5 bases respectively, with 13 bases between them. Only one count was recorded for this clone. What it binds is unknown. Clones were read by immunoSEQ multiplex PCR, and TCRdb kept only the in-frame ones, dropping some. The table records 120,000 to 150,000 clones, under 95% of them present only once. The sample here was peripheral blood, taken 28 days after the second dose of the MenACWY control vaccine. The sequence came from an adult who received the MenACWY meningococcal vaccine as a control. The chain has TRBV19 and TRBJ2-1; a possible D gene is TRBD1 (6 bases). For the CDR3, the DNA is TGTGCCAGTAGTATAAGGTGGGGACAAAACAATGAGCAGTTCTTC. Translated, it gives CASSIRWGQNNEQFF.